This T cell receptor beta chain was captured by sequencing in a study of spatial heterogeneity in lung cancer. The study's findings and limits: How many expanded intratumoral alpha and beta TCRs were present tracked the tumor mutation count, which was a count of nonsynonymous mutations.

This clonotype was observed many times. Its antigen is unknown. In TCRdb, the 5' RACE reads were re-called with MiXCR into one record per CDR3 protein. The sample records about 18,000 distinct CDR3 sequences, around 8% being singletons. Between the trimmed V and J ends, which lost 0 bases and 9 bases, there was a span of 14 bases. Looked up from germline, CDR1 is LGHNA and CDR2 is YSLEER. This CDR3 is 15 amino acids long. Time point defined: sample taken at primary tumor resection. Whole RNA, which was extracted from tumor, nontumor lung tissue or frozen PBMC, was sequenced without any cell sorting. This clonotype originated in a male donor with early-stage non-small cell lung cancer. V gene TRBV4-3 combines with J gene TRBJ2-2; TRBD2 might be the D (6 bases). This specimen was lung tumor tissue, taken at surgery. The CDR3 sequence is CASSQDLGGVRELFF. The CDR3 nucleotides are TGCGCCAGCAGCCAAGATCTGGGGGGTGTAAGGGAGCTGTTTTTT.